The 27 T cell receptor beta chains given below trace back to one sample, sequenced in a study of blood T cell repertoires in COVID-19. Clones were read by immunoSEQ multiplex PCR, and TCRdb kept only the in-frame ones, dropping some. The top ten clones hold 2.2% of a sample with 200,000 to 250,000 clones, roughly 89% of them seen once. The material sequenced was peripheral blood. These receptors all stem from a man aged 25-40 years who had recovered from COVID-19.

The chain employs TRBV6-5 and TRBJ1-5; 10 bases fit TRBD1. CDR3 length: 15 residues. The V gene's germline CDR1 is MNHEY and CDR2 SVGAGI. With V trimmed by 7 bases and J by 7 bases, 10 bases remained unmatched. The CDR3 nucleotides are TGTGCCAGCAACTCGGGGACAGGGGCGGAACAGCCCCAGCATTTT. It specifies CASNSGTGAEQPQHF.

The chain links TRBV5-5 to TRBJ2-3; D is perhaps TRBD2 (6 bases). This CDR3 is 16 amino acids long. V lost 2 bases and J lost 5, with 18 bases in between. Germline CDR1 SGHKS, CDR2 YYEKEE (reference sequence). CDR3: CASSLRDSLGRDTQYF. CDR3 sequence (DNA): TGTGCCAGCAGCTTACGGGACTCGCTGGGAAGAGATACGCAGTATTTT.

V and J are TRBV19 and TRBJ2-7; 12 bases align to TRBD1. The V gene's germline CDR1 is LNHDA and CDR2 SQIVND (reference sequence). This CDR3 is 18 amino acids long. V shed 4 bases and J 6 bases; nucleotides not matched to a gene: 16. This CDR3 reads CASSTTGTGGFVFAEQYF. CDR3 nucleotides: TGTGCCAGTAGTACAACCGGGACAGGGGGCTTTGTGTTCGCCGAGCAGTACTTC.

This clone appeared a single time. The V gene is TRBV19, the J gene TRBJ2-6; D possibly corresponds to TRBD2 (5 bases). Germline V gene sequence: CDR1 LNHDA, CDR2 SQIVND (reference sequence). CDR3 length: 16 residues. V was cut by 10 bases and J by 2 bases, with 18 bases left in between. CDR3 region: CATTKEAVTGANVLTF. As DNA, the CDR3 is TGTGCCACAACCAAGGAGGCCGTTACTGGGGCCAACGTCCTGACTTTC.

Worth noting for this clone: This CDR3 is also generated by other DNA sequences in the sample. The chain recombines TRBV12-3 or TRBV12-4 with TRBJ1-1; tentative D call: TRBD1 (5 bases). Trimming pared 3 bases from V and 5 bases from J, leaving 10 bases between. CDR3 length: 13 residues. The chain's CDR3 is CASSFGEGTEAFF. CDR3 DNA: TGTGCCAGCAGTTTTGGGGAGGGGACTGAAGCTTTCTTT.

The chain couples TRBV19 to TRBJ1-1; 7 nucleotides match TRBD1. Germline V CDR1 and CDR2: LNHDA, SQIVND (reference sequence). Unmatched junction bases numbered 7, after V lost 6 bases and J lost 0 bases. This CDR3 region has 15 residues. The CDR3 loop reads CASSSGGQLNTEAFF. The CDR3 nucleotides read TGTGCCAGTAGCTCAGGGGGGCAATTGAACACTGAAGCTTTCTTT. Looking up the rest from reference TRBV19 and TRBJ1-1 gives the full variable domain: DGGITQSPKYLFRKEGQNVTLSCEQNLNHDAMYWYRQDPGQGLRLIYYSQIVNDFQKGDIAEGYSVSREKKESFPLTVTSAQKNPTAFYLCASSSGGQLNTEAFFGQGTRLTVV.

V usage is TRBV11-2 and J usage is TRBJ1-4, with a tentative D call TRBD1 (5 bases). The CDR3 runs 12 residues. Trimming cost V 7 bases and J 11 bases, with 14 bases left between them. Germline CDR1 is SGHAT and CDR2 is FQNNGV. As DNA, the CDR3 is TGTGCCAGCACCCCCTCGGGGGGGAAACTGTTTTTT. Protein product: CASTPSGGKLFF.

This chain links TRBV10-1 with TRBJ2-1; tentative D call: TRBD1 (7 bases). CDR3 length equals 16 residues. The ends were cut back, 4 bases at V and 2 bases at J, with 15 bases in the middle. Germline V gives CDR1 WNHNN, CDR2 SYGVQD (reference sequence). The CDR3 spells CASSGRTGGAYNEQFF. The CDR3 nucleotides read TGCGCCAGCAGTGGGCGGACAGGCGGGGCCTACAATGAGCAGTTCTTC.

This sequence joins TRBV7-9 and TRBJ2-7; 7 bases match TRBD1. Germline CDR1 is SEHNR and CDR2 is FQNEAQ (reference sequence). The CDR3 spans 17 residues. V shed 5 bases and J 2 bases; nucleotides not matched to a gene: 15. In DNA form, the CDR3 reads TGTGCCAGCAGCGCGTCACCGGGACAGCCCTCACCCTACGAGCAGTACTTC. The encoded protein is CASSASPGQPSPYEQYF.

The genes are TRBV14 and TRBJ1-3, with D perhaps matching TRBD1 (5 bases). The CDR3 covers 13 residues. The germline CDR1 and CDR2 sequences are SGHDN and FVKESK. V lost 4 bases to trimming and J lost 4 bases, with 8 bases between them. CDR3 loop: CASSPSGGNTIYF. The CDR3 DNA sequence: TGTGCCAGCAGCCCCTCAGGGGGAAACACCATATATTTT.

This rearrangement joins TRBV19 to TRBJ2-1; TRBD1 agrees at 12 bases. V was pared by 1 base and J by 8 bases, with 3 bases of the junction left unmatched. Germline CDR1 is LNHDA and CDR2 is SQIVND (reference sequence). The CDR3 has 15 amino acids. The CDR3 DNA reads as TGTGCCAGTAGTATAGTGGGGACAGGGGGCTATGAGCAGTTCTTC. It encodes CASSIVGTGGYEQFF.

In its sample, this clone was seen a few times. The chain recombines TRBV5-6 with TRBJ2-1; D is unclear. Germline V lookup: CDR1 SGHDT, CDR2 YYEEEE. V was pared by 0 bases and J by 2 bases, with 9 bases between. The CDR3 is made up of 15 amino acids. The CDR3 sequence: CASSLGSLAYNEQFF. For the CDR3, the DNA is TGTGCCAGCAGCTTGGGTAGCCTCGCCTACAATGAGCAGTTCTTC.

The rearrangement uses TRBV19 and TRBJ1-3; D is ambiguous. V dropped 4 bases and J dropped 2 bases, with 9 bases sitting between them. This CDR3 region has 14 residues. Germline CDR1 and CDR2: LNHDA and SQIVND (reference sequence). CDR3 protein: CASSTGEAGNTIYF. CDR3 DNA sequence: TGTGCCAGTAGTACCGGGGAGGCTGGAAACACCATATATTTT.

The chain uses TRBV4-2 and TRBJ1-2; no definite D call. Germline V gene data show CDR1 as LGHNA and CDR2 as YNFKEQ. The CDR3 consists of 15 residues. Trimming took off 3 bases at V and 3 bases at J, with 14 bases between the two ends. CDR3: CASSQAEVPDYGYTF. Written as DNA, the CDR3 is TGTGCCAGCAGCCAGGCGGAGGTACCCGACTATGGCTACACCTTC.

A few counts support this clone. This chain joins TRBV9 and TRBJ2-7, with 10 bases fitting TRBD1. Germline assignment: CDR1 SGDLS and CDR2 YYNGEE. The CDR3 loop spans 13 amino acids. V lost 7 bases, J lost 4 bases, and 5 bases stayed unmatched. CDR3 sequence (DNA): TGTGCCAGCGACCCGGGACAGGGGTACGAGCAGTACTTC. Protein sequence: CASDPGQGYEQYF.

This chain uses TRBV5-1 with TRBJ2-3, with 10 bases identical to TRBD2. This CDR3 is built from 15 residues. CDR1 and CDR2 from the germline V gene are SGHRS and YFSETQ. The V segment lost 5 bases and the J segment 3 bases; nucleotides outside the gene matches: 6. The CDR3 DNA is TGCGCCAGCAGTATTAGCGGGGGGTTTACAGATACGCAGTATTTT. This sequence encodes CASSISGGFTDTQYF.

A few counts support this clone. The gene calls are TRBV19 and TRBJ1-5; weak D call: TRBD1 (5 bases). Germline V gene data show CDR1 as LNHDA and CDR2 as SQIVND (reference sequence). The CDR3 runs to 15 residues. V was pared by 1 base and J by 7 bases, with 14 bases between. CDR3 region: CASSIGQGVWQPQHF. The CDR3 DNA is TGTGCCAGTAGTATAGGGCAGGGTGTCTGGCAGCCCCAGCATTTT.

This clone showed up just once. The chain couples TRBV18 to TRBJ1-2, with 11 bases identical to TRBD1. Losses at the gene ends were 3 bases for V and 4 bases for J; bases not matched to a gene: 4. CDR1 is KGHSH and CDR2 is LQKENI in the germline V gene. The CDR3 extends over 15 amino acids. CDR3 sequence reads: CASSPRDRGAYGYTF. The CDR3 DNA is TGTGCCAGCTCACCGCGGGACAGGGGGGCCTATGGCTACACCTTC.

The CDR3 DNA is TGTGCCAGCAGCACGGGACAGGGATCCTACAATGAGCAGTTCTTC. Translated: CASSTGQGSYNEQFF. The gene calls are TRBV5-4 and TRBJ2-1, with 9 bases lining up with TRBD1. Germline V CDR1 and CDR2: SGHNT, YYREEE (reference sequence). V lost 4 bases, J lost 1 base, and 3 bases stayed unmatched. This CDR3 spans 15 amino acids.

The chain uses TRBV7-8 and TRBJ2-7; D perhaps matches TRBD2 (5 bases). Trimming left V 1 base short and J 0 bases short, with 7 bases between. The length of the CDR3 is 14 residues. Germline CDR1 reads SGHVS; CDR2 reads FQNEAQ. CDR3 nucleotides: TGTGCCAGCAGCTTAGGGGGAGCCTCCTACGAGCAGTACTTC. It is translated as CASSLGGASYEQYF.

The J gene is TRBJ2-1, the V gene TRBV7-6; the D gene is possibly TRBD1 (5 bases). In germline, CDR1 is SGHVS, CDR2 FNYEAQ. V dropped 2 bases and J dropped 5 bases, with 7 bases sitting between them. There are 13 residues in the CDR3. CDR3: CASSLIQDNEQFF. The CDR3 bases are TGTGCCAGCAGCTTAATACAGGACAATGAGCAGTTCTTC.

The chain carries TRBV5-1 and TRBJ2-5; 11 positions match TRBD2. The V gene end was trimmed by 2 bases and the J gene end by 4 bases; junction bases not matched to a gene: 10. The CDR3 has 17 residues. The germline gives CDR1 SGHRS, CDR2 YFSETQ. In nucleotides, the CDR3 is TGCGCCAGCAGCTTTTCGATGACTAGCGGGGCCGGAGAGACCCAGTACTTC. Protein: CASSFSMTSGAGETQYF.

The rearrangement joins TRBV6-1 to TRBJ2-7; D may be TRBD1 (6 bases). V was clipped by 1 base and J by 3 bases, with 7 bases between them. CDR1 is MNHNS, CDR2 SASEGT, per germline. This CDR3 comprises 13 residues. The DNA for the CDR3 is TGTGCCAGCAGTGAAGAACAGGGCTACGAGCAGTACTTC. This sequence encodes CASSEEQGYEQYF.

V is TRBV7-2 and J is TRBJ2-7; TRBD2 agrees at 9 bases. V lost 5 bases, J lost 2 bases, and 4 bases stayed unmatched. The CDR3 spans 14 residues. From germline, CDR1 is SGHTA and CDR2 FQGNSA. The CDR3 coding sequence is TGTGCCAGCAGCCTCGAGCGGGGGGCCTACGAGCAGTACTTC. The encoded protein is CASSLERGAYEQYF.

The rearrangement uses TRBV9 and TRBJ1-3, with TRBD1 identical over 7 bases. V lost 3 bases to trimming and J lost 0 bases; unmatched junction nucleotides: 6. Germline V gene lookup returns CDR1 SGDLS and CDR2 YYNGEE. There are 16 residues in the CDR3. The CDR3 is CASSALTGVSGNTIYF. The CDR3, as DNA: TGTGCCAGCAGCGCCCTAACAGGGGTCTCTGGAAACACCATATATTTT.

The chain combines TRBV11-3 with TRBJ2-7, with no clear D. The CDR3 spans 14 residues. Germline V gene sequence: CDR1 SGHNT, CDR2 YENEEA. The ends were cut back, 2 bases at V and 3 bases at J, with 11 bases in the middle. CDR3 in DNA: TGTGCCAGCAGCTTAACCTATCCCAACTACGAGCAGTACTTC. Translated, it gives CASSLTYPNYEQYF.

This chain connects TRBV5-6 to TRBJ2-7, with a possible D match to TRBD2 (6 bases). The CDR3 has 14 residues. From germline, CDR1 is SGHDT and CDR2 YYEEEE. V lost 6 bases to trimming and J lost 5 bases, with 18 bases between them. The CDR3 nucleotides read TGTGCCAGCAACCAATACGGGGGTTTGGACGAGCAGTACTTC. Amino acids: CASNQYGGLDEQYF.